Below, one T cell receptor (beta chain) is given with its context. With the read ending 3 residues before the CDR3 end, the germline J gene is used to fill in that end. The CDR3 covers 13 residues. After removal of 6 bases from V and 2 bases from J, the junction contained 0 bases not matched to a gene. Germline assignment: CDR1 LNHDA and CDR2 SQIVND (reference sequence). The assay was immunoSEQ multiplex PCR, and TCRdb's table has in-frame clones only and misses some. The sample data list roughly 50,000 clones. The sample is drawn from a study of Tregs in tolerant kidney transplant recipients. Overall study context: Mixed chimerism was transient after nonmyeloablative marrow transplants from related graft donors.

Specimen: CD4+ T cells from blood, collected before the transplant. The V gene is TRBV19, the J gene TRBJ2-5, with TRBD2 matching 10 bases. This clonotype was sampled from a human donor who received a combined kidney and bone marrow transplant. Here the CDR3 reads CASRTSGQETQYF. CDR3 DNA (partial): TGTGCCAGTAGGACTAGCGGGCAAGAGACC. The full variable domain, in which reference TRBV19 and TRBJ2-5 provide the parts outside the CDR3, is DGGITQSPKYLFRKEGQNVTLSCEQNLNHDAMYWYRQDPGQGLRLIYYSQIVNDFQKGDIAEGYSVSREKKESFPLTVTSAQKNPTAFYLCASRTSGQETQYFGPGTRLLVL.